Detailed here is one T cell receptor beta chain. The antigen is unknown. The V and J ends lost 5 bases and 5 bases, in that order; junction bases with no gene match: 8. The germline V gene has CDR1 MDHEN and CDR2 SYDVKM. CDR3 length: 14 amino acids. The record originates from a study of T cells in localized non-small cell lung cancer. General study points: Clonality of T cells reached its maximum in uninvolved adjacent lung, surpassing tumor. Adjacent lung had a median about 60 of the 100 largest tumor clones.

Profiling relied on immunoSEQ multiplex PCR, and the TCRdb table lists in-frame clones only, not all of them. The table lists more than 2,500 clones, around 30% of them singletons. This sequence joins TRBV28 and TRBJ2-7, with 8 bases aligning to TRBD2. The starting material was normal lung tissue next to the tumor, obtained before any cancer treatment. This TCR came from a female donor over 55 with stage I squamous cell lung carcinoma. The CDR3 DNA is TGTGCCAGCAGTCAGGGACTAGTGATCAACGAGCAGTACTTC. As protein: CASSQGLVINEQYF.